The rows below give T cell receptor beta chains drawn from one sample of a study of blood T cell repertoires in COVID-19. Assay used: immunoSEQ multiplex PCR; TCRdb lists only in-frame clones, some missing. The sample lists under 65,000 clones, roughly 70% seen once, with around 13% in the top ten. The material sequenced was peripheral blood. The receptors originated from a woman between 65 and 79 years old with acute or convalescent COVID-19. CDR3s include the opening cysteine and the closing phenylalanine or tryptophan. A D gene is named only where the DNA matches it firmly. Size tells how often a clone was seen (once, few, many) or the class of an expanded clone, and some rows leave it out.

>TRBV6-2/TRBV6-3|-|TRBJ2-7|-
TGTGCCAGCAGTTTACAGATTAAGGACGAGCAGTACTTC
CASSLQIKDEQYF
>TRBV6-4|TRBD1|TRBJ1-2|-
TGTGCCAGCAGTTATCCCACAGGGGGAGGATATGGCTACACCTTC
CASSYPTGGGYGYTF
>TRBV3-1/TRBV3-2|-|TRBJ1-1|medium-sized
TGTGCCAGCAGCCTGAGGGCCGGGGAGACTGAAGCTTTCTTT
CASSLRAGETEAFF
>TRBV7-9|-|TRBJ1-5|-
TGTGCCAGCAGCTTAGTCCGCGGGGGGCTGTATAGCAATCAGCCCCAGCATTTT
CASSLVRGGLYSNQPQHF
>TRBV5-8|TRBD1|TRBJ2-7|-
TGTGCCAGCAGCGGAAACAGGGGCCCCGGCACCCTCTACGAGCAGTACTTC
CASSGNRGPGTLYEQYF
>TRBV10-1|-|TRBJ1-4|-
TGCGCCAGCAGTGATGGCTCGGCGGGTAATGAAAAACTGTTTTTT
CASSDGSAGNEKLFF
>TRBV24-1|-|TRBJ2-1|-
TGTGCCACCAGTGGCAGATCCTACAATGAGCAGTTCTTC
CATSGRSYNEQFF
>TRBV7-9|TRBD1|TRBJ1-2|-
TGTGCCAGCAGCTTAGTTGGACAGGGGTGGAGCTACACCTTC
CASSLVGQGWSYTF
>TRBV10-1|-|TRBJ1-1|-
TGCGCCAGCAGTGAGGAAGTTGTCCCCGGTGGAGGAAACACTGAAGCTTTCTTT
CASSEEVVPGGGNTEAFF
>TRBV12-3/TRBV12-4|-|TRBJ2-7|-
TGTGCCAGCAGTTTGGGCGGGACCTACGAGCAGTACTTC
CASSLGGTYEQYF
>TRBV19|TRBD1|TRBJ2-1|-
TGTGCCAGTAGTACAGGACAGGGTCTTAATGAGCAGTTCTTC
CASSTGQGLNEQFF
>TRBV11-2|-|TRBJ1-2|-
TGTGCCAGCAGCTTGCACAGCGGAACATCCTATGGCTACACCTTC
CASSLHSGTSYGYTF
>TRBV7-3|-|TRBJ1-1|-
TGTGCCAGCAGCCCAGCGGGGGGCCCCATGAACACTGAAGCTTTCTTT
CASSPAGGPMNTEAFF
>TRBV5-5|-|TRBJ2-2|-
TGTGCCAGCAGCTTGGTACAGAACACCGGGGAGCTGTTTTTT
CASSLVQNTGELFF
>TRBV20-1|TRBD2|TRBJ2-1|-
TGCAGTGCTAGTCGACCGGGACTAGTAGACAATGAGCAGTTCTTC
CSASRPGLVDNEQFF
>TRBV4-2|TRBD2|TRBJ2-5|-
TGTGCCAGCAGCCAAGTGGGTAGCGGGGGGATACAAGAGACCCAGTACTTC
CASSQVGSGGIQETQYF
>TRBV19|-|TRBJ1-1|-
TGTGCCAGTAGTCAAGGGGGTCGTACTGAAGCTTTCTTT
CASSQGGRTEAFF
>TRBV6-5|-|TRBJ2-6|-
TGTGCCAGCAGAGGACAGAGCTCTGGGGCCAACGTCCTGACTTTC
CASRGQSSGANVLTF
>TRBV7-6|-|TRBJ2-2|few
TGTGCCAGCACCCCAGTTCAGGAGGTGAACACCGGGGAGCTGTTTTTT
CASTPVQEVNTGELFF
>TRBV5-8|-|TRBJ1-1|many
TGTGCCAGCAGCCCGGGACTAACCCGAAGGACTGAAGCTTTCTTT
CASSPGLTRRTEAFF
>TRBV30|TRBD1|TRBJ1-5|few
TGTGCCTGGAGTCCCACAGGGGATCAGCCCCAGCATTTT
CAWSPTGDQPQHF
>TRBV7-9|-|TRBJ1-1|-
TGTGCCAGCAGCTTACCTGGGGGCGGATATAGAATGAACACTGAAGCTTTCTTT
CASSLPGGGYRMNTEAFF
>TRBV5-4|TRBD1|TRBJ1-1|-
TGTGCCAGCAGCCCCTCGGGACAGAGCACTGAAGCTTTCTTT
CASSPSGQSTEAFF
>TRBV6-2/TRBV6-3|TRBD2|TRBJ2-3|-
TGTGCCAGCAGTGGGTCTAGCGGGGGGGCTGATACGCAGTATTTT
CASSGSSGGADTQYF
>TRBV18|-|TRBJ1-1|-
TGTGCCAGCCCGTTGGGGCAGGCTAACACTGAAGCTTTCTTT
CASPLGQANTEAFF
>TRBV30|-|TRBJ2-6|-
TGTGCCTGGAGTCGACTCCTCTCTGGGGCCAACGTCCTGACTTTC
CAWSRLLSGANVLTF
>TRBV7-9|-|TRBJ2-3|-
TGTGCCAGCAGCTTAGGTCGGGACACAGATACGCAGTATTTT
CASSLGRDTDTQYF
>TRBV30|-|TRBJ2-5|-
TGTGCCTGGAGAGGCATAGAGAGACTTTCCGGGGCCCAGTACTTC
CAWRGIERLSGAQYF
>TRBV3-1/TRBV3-2|TRBD2|TRBJ2-5|-
TGTGCCAGCAGACAGTATGGGACTAGCGGGGCGGAGACCCAGTACTTC
CASRQYGTSGAETQYF